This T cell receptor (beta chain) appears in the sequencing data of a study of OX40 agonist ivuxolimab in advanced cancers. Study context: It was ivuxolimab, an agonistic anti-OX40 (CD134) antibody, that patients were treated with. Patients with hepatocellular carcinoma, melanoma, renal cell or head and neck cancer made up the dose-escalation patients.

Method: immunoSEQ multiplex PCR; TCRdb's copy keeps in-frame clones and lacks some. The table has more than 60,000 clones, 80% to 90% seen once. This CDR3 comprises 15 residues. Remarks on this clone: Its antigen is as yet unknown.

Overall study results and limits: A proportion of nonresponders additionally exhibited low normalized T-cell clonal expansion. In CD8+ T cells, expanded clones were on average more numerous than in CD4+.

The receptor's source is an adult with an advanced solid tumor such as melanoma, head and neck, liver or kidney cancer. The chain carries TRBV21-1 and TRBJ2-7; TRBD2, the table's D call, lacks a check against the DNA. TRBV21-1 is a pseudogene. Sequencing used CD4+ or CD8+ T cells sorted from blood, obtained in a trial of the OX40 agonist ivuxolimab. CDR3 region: CASSRGFGRRPPQYF. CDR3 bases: TGTGCCAGCAGCAGAGGGTTTGGCCGGAGGCCGCCGCAGTACTTC.